Each of the 12 T cell receptor beta chains below was sequenced from the same sample in a study of regulatory T cells in long-lasting Graves disease. Time point: persistent/refractory GD, antithyroid drugs over 5 years with positive TRAb. PBMCs provided the RNA from which the TCR library was made. Assembly of TCR beta libraries relied on iRepertoire HTBI primers together with Arm-PCR of CDR3 regions. MiXCR, applied by TCRdb to the multiplex PCR reads, yields one record per CDR3 protein. The table has fewer than 400,000 distinct CDR3 sequences, roughly 20% seen once. Sequences were derived from peripheral blood mononuclear cells (PBMCs), sampled when the disease was refractory, from a patient treated with antithyroid drugs. The origin of the receptors is a female donor with Graves disease.

The chain couples TRBV7-2 to TRBJ2-1; D is ambiguous. The CDR3 runs 15 residues. The V and J ends lost 0 bases and 3 bases respectively, with 9 bases between them. CDR1 and CDR2 (germline): SGHTA, FQGNSA. CDR3 nucleotide sequence: TGTGCCAGCAGCTTAGCTGGCCTTAGCTACAATGAGCAGTTCTTC. The encoded protein is CASSLAGLSYNEQFF. Using reference TRBV7-2 and TRBJ2-1 for the parts outside the CDR3, the full variable domain is GAGVSQSPSNKVTEKGKDVELRCDPISGHTALYWYRQSLGQGLEFLIYFQGNSAPDKSGLPSDRFSAERTGGSVSTLTIQRTQQEDSAVYLCASSLAGLSYNEQFFGPGTRLTVL.

This clonotype was seen a handful of times. The rearrangement joins TRBV7-3 to TRBJ2-3; TRBD2 matches 7 bases. Trimming took 5 bases from V and 5 from J; bases not matched to a gene: 7. The CDR3 has 14 residues. Germline V gene data show CDR1 as SGHTA and CDR2 as FQGTGA. CDR3 nucleotides: TGTGCCAGCAGCCTAAGCGGGAATGAAGATACGCAGTATTTT. This codes for CASSLSGNEDTQYF.

This chain joins TRBV9 and TRBJ2-2; D ambiguous. This CDR3 has 15 residues. V was clipped by 2 bases and J by 1 base, with 9 bases between them. Germline V gene sequence: CDR1 SGDLS, CDR2 YYNGEE. The CDR3 sequence is CASSVELMNTGELFF. CDR3 in DNA: TGTGCCAGCAGCGTGGAACTCATGAACACCGGGGAGCTGTTTTTT.

This clonotype came up a few times. This chain joins TRBV15 and TRBJ2-5; D is uncertain. This CDR3 is 16 amino acids long. Trimming removed 0 bases at V and 3 bases at J, with 14 bases between. Germline values: CDR1 LNHNV, CDR2 YYDKDF (reference sequence). The CDR3 region is CATSRDLGDLEETQYF. The DNA for the CDR3 is TGTGCCACCAGCAGAGATCTCGGAGACCTCGAAGAGACCCAGTACTTC.

This clonotype has more than one count but fewer than ten. This rearrangement joins TRBV30 to TRBJ1-2; TRBD1 might be the D (6 bases). The CDR3 contains 15 residues. Trimming took 7 bases from V and 3 from J, leaving 21 bases between them. The germline V gene encodes CDR1 GTSNPN and CDR2 SVGIG (reference sequence). Written as DNA, the CDR3 is TGTGCCTCTTCGACAGGCGGGGGCTTTGACTATGGCTACACCTTC. This gives the protein CASSTGGGFDYGYTF.

This clonotype was recorded at least ten times. The rearrangement uses TRBV2 and TRBJ1-1, with D perhaps TRBD1 (5 bases). Trimming cost V 7 bases and J 3 bases, with 15 bases left between them. The germline gives CDR1 SNHLY, CDR2 FYNNEI. This CDR3 is 14 amino acids long. The CDR3 DNA is TGTGCCAGCACATCCTACGGGGCACACACTGAAGCTTTCTTT. This translates into CASTSYGAHTEAFF. The complete variable domain, with remaining parts taken from reference TRBV2 and TRBJ1-1, reads EPEVTQTPSHQVTQMGQEVILRCVPISNHLYFYWYRQILGQKVEFLVSFYNNEISEKSEIFDDQFSVERPDGSNFTLKIRSTKLEDSAMYFCASTSYGAHTEAFFGQGTRLTVV.

The V call is TRBV7-9, the J call TRBJ1-1; D unresolved. This CDR3 comprises 17 residues. Trimming took off 3 bases at V and 3 bases at J, with 20 bases between the two ends. Germline V CDR1 and CDR2: SEHNR, FQNEAQ (reference sequence). CDR3 coding DNA: TGTGCCAGCAGCTTGTTGGGTTGGGAAGGGAGGGACACTGAAGCTTTCTTT. Its translation: CASSLLGWEGRDTEAFF.

This chain uses TRBV9 with TRBJ2-1; 11 bases are a match to TRBD2. Germline lookup yields CDR1 SGDLS and CDR2 YYNGEE. The CDR3 sequence is 16 residues long. The ends lost 0 bases at V and 6 bases at J; junction bases unmatched: 5. DNA of the CDR3: TGTGCCAGCAGCGTAGCACTAGCGGGAGAGAGCAATGAGCAGTTCTTC. Translation: CASSVALAGESNEQFF.

This chain uses TRBV6-2 or TRBV6-3 with TRBJ1-5, with D perhaps TRBD1 (6 bases). The CDR3 has 12 residues. V was clipped by 2 bases and J by 9 bases, with 8 bases between them. From germline, CDR1 is MNHEY and CDR2 SVGEGT. The CDR3 spells CASSYARGPQHF. As DNA, the CDR3 is TGTGCCAGCAGTTACGCCAGGGGGCCCCAGCATTTT.

V usage is TRBV24-1 and J usage is TRBJ1-2; 10 bases map to TRBD1. This CDR3 has 21 amino acids. Germline V lookup: CDR1 KGHDR, CDR2 SFDVKD. The ends lost 4 bases at V and 2 bases at J; junction bases unmatched: 21. The CDR3 coding sequence is TGTGCCACCAGTGACATAGGGACAGGGGACAGAAGAATATTGGGAAACTATGGCTACACCTTC. This codes for CATSDIGTGDRRILGNYGYTF.

This clonotype was found many times. The V call is TRBV18, the J call TRBJ2-5; D is uncertain. Deletions cut 8 bases from V and 5 bases from J, with 12 bases between. CDR3 size: 12 residues. Germline CDR1 and CDR2: KGHSH and LQKENI. CDR3 region: CASSPSPETQYF. CDR3 nucleotide sequence: TGTGCCAGCAGCCCGAGCCCGGAGACCCAGTACTTC.

A few counts support this clonotype. V gene TRBV5-1 combines with J gene TRBJ1-1; D is possibly TRBD1 (5 bases). There are 15 residues in the CDR3. The germline V gene encodes CDR1 SGHRS and CDR2 YFSETQ. Trimming pared 0 bases from V and 0 bases from J, leaving 9 bases between. DNA for the CDR3: TGCGCCAGCAGCTTGGAGGGGTCGATGAACACTGAAGCTTTCTTT. Encoded protein: CASSLEGSMNTEAFF.